These 4 T cell receptor beta chains were all obtained from the same sample, sequenced in a study of metastatic and nonmetastatic thyroid tumors. TCRdb called clones again from the PCR reads with MiXCR. This sample has about 93,000 clones, with roughly 12% found just once. Every patient was untreated before thyroid surgery. The sequenced sample was blood. Receptors originate from a female donor with papillary thyroid cancer or a benign thyroid nodule (not recorded which). Some clones in this sample may be carry-over from other donors' samples.

The CDR3 is CASSAAGASYNEQFF. The CDR3 DNA follows: TGTGCCAGCAGCGCAGCGGGAGCATCCTACAATGAGCAGTTCTTC. The chain has TRBV27 and TRBJ2-1; 8 bases are shared with TRBD2. Germline V gene sequence: CDR1 MNHEY, CDR2 SMNVEV (reference sequence). The ends lost 6 bases at V and 1 base at J; junction bases unmatched: 5. This CDR3 has 15 residues.

There are many counts of this clone. The V and J genes are TRBV7-2 and TRBJ1-1, with TRBD1 as a possible D gene (6 bases). The germline V and J ends were trimmed by 5 bases and 6 bases, with 19 bases remaining between them. The length of the CDR3 is 15 residues. Looked up from germline, CDR1 is SGHTA and CDR2 is FQGNSA. CDR3 region: CASSRNTGSAAEAFF. In nucleotides, the CDR3 is TGTGCCAGCAGCCGAAATACAGGGAGCGCCGCTGAAGCTTTCTTT.

In its sample, this clone was seen many times. This chain joins TRBV20-1 and TRBJ2-3; tentatively, D is TRBD2 (5 bases). The CDR3 totals 14 residues. Germline lookup yields CDR1 DFQATT and CDR2 SNEGSKA (reference sequence). With 6 bases removed from V and 5 bases from J, the gap between germline ends came to 18 bases. The CDR3 coding sequence is TGCAGTGCCCCCCGGCCGGTGGCGGGAGATACGCAGTATTTT. Translated: CSAPRPVAGDTQYF.

This clone was detected ten times or more. The rearrangement uses TRBV5-1 and TRBJ2-2; D possibly uses TRBD1 or TRBD2 (6 bases each). The CDR3 is 19 amino acids. Trimming pared 1 base from V and 2 bases from J, leaving 21 bases between. Germline V CDR1 and CDR2: SGHRS, YFSETQ. The CDR3 DNA reads as TGCGCCAGCAGCTTGACGGGGGCCGCATCGGGGACCAACACCGGGGAGCTGTTTTTT. Its translation is CASSLTGAASGTNTGELFF.